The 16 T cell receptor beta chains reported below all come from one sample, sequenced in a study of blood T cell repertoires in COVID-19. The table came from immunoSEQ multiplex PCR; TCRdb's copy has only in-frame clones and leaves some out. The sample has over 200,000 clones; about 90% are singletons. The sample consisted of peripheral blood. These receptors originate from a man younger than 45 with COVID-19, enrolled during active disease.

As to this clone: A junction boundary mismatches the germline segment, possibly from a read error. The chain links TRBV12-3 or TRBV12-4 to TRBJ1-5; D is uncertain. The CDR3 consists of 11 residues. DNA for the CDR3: TGTGCCAGCGGGAGCAGTCAGCCCCAGCATTTT. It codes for CASGSSQPQHF.

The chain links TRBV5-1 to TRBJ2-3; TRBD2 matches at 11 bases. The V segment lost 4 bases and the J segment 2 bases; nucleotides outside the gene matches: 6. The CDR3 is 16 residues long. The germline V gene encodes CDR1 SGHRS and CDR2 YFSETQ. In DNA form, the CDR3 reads TGCGCCAGCAGCGATTCTAGCGGGGGGCCCACAGATACGCAGTATTTT. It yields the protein CASSDSSGGPTDTQYF.

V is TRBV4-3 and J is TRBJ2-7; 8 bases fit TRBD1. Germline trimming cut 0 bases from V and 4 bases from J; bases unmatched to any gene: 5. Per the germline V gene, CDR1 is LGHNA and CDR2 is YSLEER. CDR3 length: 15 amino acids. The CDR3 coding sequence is TGCGCCAGCAGCCAAGACTTCCGGACAGGGTACGAGCAGTACTTC. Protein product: CASSQDFRTGYEQYF.

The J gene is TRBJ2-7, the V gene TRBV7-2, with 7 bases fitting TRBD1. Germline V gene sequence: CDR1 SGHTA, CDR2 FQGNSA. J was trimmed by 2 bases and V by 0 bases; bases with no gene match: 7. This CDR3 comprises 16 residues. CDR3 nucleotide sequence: TGTGCCAGCAGCTTAGCAACCGGGACAGAGACCTACGAGCAGTACTTC. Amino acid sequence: CASSLATGTETYEQYF.

The CDR3 here is CASSFMGGNYGYTF. As DNA, the CDR3 is TGTGCCAGCAGCTTTATGGGGGGGAACTATGGCTACACCTTC. The chain combines TRBV5-4 with TRBJ1-2; tentative D call: TRBD1 (5 bases). The germline V gene encodes CDR1 SGHNT and CDR2 YYREEE (reference sequence). The CDR3 sequence is 14 residues long. With 2 bases removed from V and 2 bases from J, the gap between germline ends came to 10 bases.

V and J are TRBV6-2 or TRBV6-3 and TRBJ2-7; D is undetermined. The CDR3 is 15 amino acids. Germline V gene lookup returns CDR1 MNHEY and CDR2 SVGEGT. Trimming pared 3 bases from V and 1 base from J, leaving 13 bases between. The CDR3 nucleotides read TGTGCCAGCAGTTATCCAAGGTCGGGTTCCTACGAGCAGTACTTC. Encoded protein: CASSYPRSGSYEQYF.

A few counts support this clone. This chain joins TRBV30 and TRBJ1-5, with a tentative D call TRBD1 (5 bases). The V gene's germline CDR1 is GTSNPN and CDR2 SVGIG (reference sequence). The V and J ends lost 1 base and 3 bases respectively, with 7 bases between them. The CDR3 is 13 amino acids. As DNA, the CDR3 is TGTGCCTGGAGTGCTGGGGCCAATCAGCCCCAGCATTTT. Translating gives CAWSAGANQPQHF.

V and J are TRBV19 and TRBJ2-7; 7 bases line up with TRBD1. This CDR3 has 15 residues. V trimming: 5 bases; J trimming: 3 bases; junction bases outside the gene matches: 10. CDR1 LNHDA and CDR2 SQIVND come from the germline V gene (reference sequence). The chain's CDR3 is CASSRQGRGDYEQYF. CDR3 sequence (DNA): TGTGCCAGTAGTCGACAGGGTAGAGGGGACTACGAGCAGTACTTC. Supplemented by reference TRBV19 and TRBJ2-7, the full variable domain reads DGGITQSPKYLFRKEGQNVTLSCEQNLNHDAMYWYRQDPGQGLRLIYYSQIVNDFQKGDIAEGYSVSREKKESFPLTVTSAQKNPTAFYLCASSRQGRGDYEQYFGPGTRLTVT.

As DNA, the CDR3 is TGTGCCAGCAGCCAAGAAACTAGCGGGAGGTACAATGAGCAGTTCTTC. Amino acid sequence: CASSQETSGRYNEQFF. This chain connects TRBV4-2 to TRBJ2-1, with TRBD2 matching 12 bases. The CDR3 extends over 16 amino acids. Unmatched junction bases numbered 1, after V lost 0 bases and J lost 4 bases. Germline V CDR1 and CDR2: LGHNA, YNFKEQ.

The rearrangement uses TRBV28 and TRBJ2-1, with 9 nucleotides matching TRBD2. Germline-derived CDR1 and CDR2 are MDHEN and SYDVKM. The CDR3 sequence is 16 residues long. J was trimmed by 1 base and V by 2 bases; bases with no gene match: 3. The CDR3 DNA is TGTGCCAGCAGTTTAATCACTAGCGGGTCCTACAATGAGCAGTTCTTC. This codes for CASSLITSGSYNEQFF.

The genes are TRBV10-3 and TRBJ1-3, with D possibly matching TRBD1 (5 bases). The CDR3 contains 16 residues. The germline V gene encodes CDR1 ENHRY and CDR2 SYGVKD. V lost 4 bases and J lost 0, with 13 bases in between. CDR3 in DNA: TGTGCCATCAGTGTGGGGCAGGCTGTCTCTGGAAACACCATATATTTT. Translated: CAISVGQAVSGNTIYF.

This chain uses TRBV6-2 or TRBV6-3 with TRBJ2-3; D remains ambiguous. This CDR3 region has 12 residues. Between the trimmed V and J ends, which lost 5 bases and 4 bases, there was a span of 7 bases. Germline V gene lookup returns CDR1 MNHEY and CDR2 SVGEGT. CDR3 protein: CASSTYADTQYF. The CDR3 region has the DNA TGTGCCAGCAGTACCTATGCAGATACGCAGTATTTT.

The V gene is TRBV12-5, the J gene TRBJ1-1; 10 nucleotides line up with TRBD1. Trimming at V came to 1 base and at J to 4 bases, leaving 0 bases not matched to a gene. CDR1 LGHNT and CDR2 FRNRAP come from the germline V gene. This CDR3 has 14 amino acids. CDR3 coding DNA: TGTGCTAGTGGTTTGGGGGACAGGGGCACTGAAGCTTTCTTT. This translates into CASGLGDRGTEAFF.

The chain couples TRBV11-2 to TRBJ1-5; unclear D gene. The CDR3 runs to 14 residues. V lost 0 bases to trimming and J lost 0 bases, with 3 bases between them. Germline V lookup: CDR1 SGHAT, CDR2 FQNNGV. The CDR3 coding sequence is TGTGCCAGCAGCTTAGATCATAGCAATCAGCCCCAGCATTTT. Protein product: CASSLDHSNQPQHF.

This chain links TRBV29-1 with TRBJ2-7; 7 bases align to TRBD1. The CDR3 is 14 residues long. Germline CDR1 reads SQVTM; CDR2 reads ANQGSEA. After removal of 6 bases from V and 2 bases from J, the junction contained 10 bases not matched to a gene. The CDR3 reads CSVGAGTVTYEQYF. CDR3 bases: TGCAGCGTGGGAGCCGGGACAGTCACCTACGAGCAGTACTTC.

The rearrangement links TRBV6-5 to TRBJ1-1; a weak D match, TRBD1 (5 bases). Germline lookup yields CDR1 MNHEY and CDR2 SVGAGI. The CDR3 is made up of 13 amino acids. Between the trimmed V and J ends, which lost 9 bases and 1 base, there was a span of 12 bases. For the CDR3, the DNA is TGTGCCAGGCTTGCAGGGCCGAACACTGAAGCTTTCTTT. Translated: CARLAGPNTEAFF.